This entry describes one T cell receptor beta chain. Its specificity is not known. The entry originates in a study of T cells in Graves' hyperthyroidism and ophthalmopathy. Turning to the study itself: Sampling of peripheral blood happened at initial diagnosis, prior to any treatment.

The junction had 3 bases not matched to a gene; V was cut back by 6 bases and J by 0 bases. The CDR3 spans 14 residues. Germline V lookup: CDR1 DFQATT, CDR2 SNEGSKA (reference sequence). TCR beta CDR3 regions were amplified from RNA. First-round RT-PCR with HTBI primers amplified the TCR CDR3 region. TCRdb reprocessed the multiplex PCR reads via MiXCR and lists one record per CDR3 protein. This table holds around 210,000 distinct CDR3 sequences, roughly a sixth found once. Study results and limitations: Ophthalmopathy prediction by the model preceded onset by a median about 6 months. Within blood appeared most thyroid clonotypes that had expanded above 0.001.

Newly diagnosed hyperthyroidism patients aged 18 to 65 years had disease lasting under 2 months. This receptor was identified in a woman in her fifties or sixties with Graves' hyperthyroidism. The chain has TRBV20-1 and TRBJ2-2; 8 bases map to TRBD2. Material: blood. The CDR3 sequence: CSAMRGANTGELFF. The CDR3 bases are TGCAGTGCAATGCGGGGGGCGAACACCGGGGAGCTGTTTTTT.